This T cell receptor beta chain emerged from a study of blood T cell repertoires in COVID-19. Whole-study context: PBMCs, B-cell-depleted T cells, or T cells provided the cDNA or gDNA that made up the material.

How the authors handled the data: Estimation of nucleated cell counts relied on the amplification of reference gene primers. Only in-frame clones appear in the TCRdb table, and some are missing; sequencing was by immunoSEQ multiplex PCR. V and J calls and clone size are those listed in that table; D and trimming were worked out from the DNA. The profile shows around 54,000 clones, 90% of them singletons. This CDR3 region has 15 residues. Germline CDR1 and CDR2: SGHNT and YYREEE (reference sequence). Trimming stripped 4 bases from V and 1 base from J, with 11 bases between. This clone was counted once.

This clonotype was obtained from a middle-aged woman with active COVID-19. The chain has TRBV5-4 and TRBJ2-2, with D unresolved. Sequencing was performed on peripheral blood. The CDR3 DNA reads as TGTGCCAGCAGCCAACCCGGGTTGAACACCGGGGAGCTGTTTTTT. Its protein product is CASSQPGLNTGELFF.